Here is one T cell receptor beta chain with its context. Its antigen remains undetermined. Qualities for individual bases were not recorded, and no much larger clone is one base off. The donors were around 39 Caucasian individuals from Russia, aged roughly 6 to 100 years, who were systemically healthy. Each donor gave ten milliliters of peripheral blood, collected into EDTA-treated Vacutainer tubes. Ficoll-Paque density-gradient centrifugation was used to isolate PBMCs, with at least 7 million obtained per sample. Total RNA, at least 6 micrograms per sample, was extracted from PBMCs with Trizol reagent. The percentages of naive CD45RAhigh/CD27high T cells were determined by flow cytometry on a PBMC aliquot from every donor. This sample was included in a study of blood T cells in healthy people across ages (dated by TCRdb to the mid-2010s). Some background on the complete study: Template switching captured roughly one uniquely barcoded TCR beta cDNA molecule per two T cells in model experiments. The donors were split into four age groups: young (average about 16 years), middle-aged (around 40), aged (around 67) and long-lived (approximately 80). To avoid experimental bias, donors of different ages were distributed randomly across sequencing lanes. Using the same blood draw, the study looked at two additional independent replicas of 1 million unique cDNA reads for two donors, one aged 18 to 29 and the other aged 80 or older. Using deep sequencing normalized with unique cDNA molecular identifiers, the study measured how TCR beta repertoire diversity changes with age. Study-wide conclusions, independent of this receptor: Since profiling was done on bulk unsorted PBMCs, naive and antigen-experienced compartments could not be conclusively compared. Observed TCR beta diversity per million T cells fell roughly linearly with age, and a significant reduction was already apparent by age approximately 41. Compared with the aged group, the long-lived group had more naive CD4+ T cells, fewer expanded clones and increased TCR diversity, a pattern suggesting age selection. Estimates of total diversity based on one million sequenced T cells were considered lower bounds and underestimates. Because donor CMV infection status was unknown, age-related changes in expanded clonotypes were potentially confounded. There was a strong correlation between observed TCR beta diversity and the percentage of naive T cells measured by flow cytometry.

The germline V gene encodes CDR1 SGHRS and CDR2 YFSETQ. The CDR3 contains 17 residues, cysteine and phenylalanine counted. Only the CDR3 DNA is retained, 51 bases long and in frame from the first base. Library creation used 5' RACE. The reads were generated on an Illumina HiSeq 2500. A second roughly 6 to 11 cycle PCR used a sample-barcoded 5' primer and a J-beta primer mix. A template-switch 5' adaptor carrying 12 random nucleotides introduced a unique molecular identifier onto each TCR beta cDNA molecule. Each sample yielded at least 3 million CDR3-containing paired-end reads. First-strand cDNA synthesis was performed from all RNA using the Mint cDNA synthesis kit, with priming by a TRBC-specific oligonucleotide. All cDNA was treated with uracil-DNA glycosylase and then went through a first 18-cycle PCR with the universal primers M1SS and BC2_uni_R. The paper's processing steps were these. For normalization, 1 million high-quality reads, each with a distinct molecular identifier, were randomly selected from each sample. Instead of being binned into consensus sequences, reads with shared molecular identifiers were discarded. CDR3 identification, clonotype clustering and error correction used MiTCR with a Q25 quality threshold and the strictest error-elimination algorithm. A nonparametric unseen species model with Euler transformation was used to estimate a lower bound on total TCR beta diversity. Clones were called with MiXCR by TCRdb after fastp trimmed the public reads at Q25, and only in-frame beta chains were retained. Identical CDR3 protein sequences are pooled into one entry, listed with their most common genes and DNA. The V and J calls shown here were made by TCRdb, not taken from the authors' results. Present in this sample are about 800,000 distinct CDR3 sequences, about 62% of which were seen just once. Of the sample, about 20% falls within the top ten clones.

Sequences were obtained from blood. The TCR comes from a man younger than 45 in good health. The rearranged chain carries TRBV5-1 and TRBJ2-4; 8 central nucleotides agree with TRBD1. The J call could be wrong; TRBJ2-5 is a better fit for the DNA end. The nucleotide sequence reads TGCGCCAGCAGATCCACATCGGCAGGGGGCGCGAAAGAGACCCAGTACTTC. Translation gives CASRSTSAGGAKETQYF.